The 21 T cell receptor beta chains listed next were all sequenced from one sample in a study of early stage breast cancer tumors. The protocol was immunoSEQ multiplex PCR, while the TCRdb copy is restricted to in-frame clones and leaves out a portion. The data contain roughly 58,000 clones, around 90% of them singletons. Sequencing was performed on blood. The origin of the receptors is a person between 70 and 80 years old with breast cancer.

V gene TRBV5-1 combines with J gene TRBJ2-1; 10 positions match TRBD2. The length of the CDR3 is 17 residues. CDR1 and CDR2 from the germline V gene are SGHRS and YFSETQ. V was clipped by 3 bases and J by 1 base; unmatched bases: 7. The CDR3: CASSSTQAGGSYNEQFF. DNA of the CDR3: TGCGCCAGCAGCTCGACGCAAGCGGGGGGGTCCTACAATGAGCAGTTCTTC.

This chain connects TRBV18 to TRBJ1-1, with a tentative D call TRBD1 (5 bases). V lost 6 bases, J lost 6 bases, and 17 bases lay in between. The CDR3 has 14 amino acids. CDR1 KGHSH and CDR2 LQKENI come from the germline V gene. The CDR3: CASSPQGSEAEAFF. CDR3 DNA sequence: TGTGCCAGCTCTCCCCAGGGAAGCGAGGCTGAAGCTTTCTTT. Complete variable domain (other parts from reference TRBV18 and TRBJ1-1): NAGVMQNPRHLVRRRGQEARLRCSPMKGHSHVYWYRQLPEEGLKFMVYLQKENIIDESGMPKERFSAEFPKEGPSILRIQQVVRGDSAAYFCASSPQGSEAEAFFGQGTRLTVV.

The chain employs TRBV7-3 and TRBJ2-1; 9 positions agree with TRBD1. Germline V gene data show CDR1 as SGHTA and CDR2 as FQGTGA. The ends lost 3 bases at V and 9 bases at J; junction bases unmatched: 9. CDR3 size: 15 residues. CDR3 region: CASSFTPGQGLEQFF. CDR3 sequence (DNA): TGTGCCAGCAGCTTTACGCCGGGACAGGGTCTTGAGCAGTTCTTC.

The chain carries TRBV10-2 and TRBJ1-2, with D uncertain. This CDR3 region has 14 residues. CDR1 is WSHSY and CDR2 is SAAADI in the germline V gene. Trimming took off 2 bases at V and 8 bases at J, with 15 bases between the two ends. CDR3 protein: CASSEASGLDGYTF. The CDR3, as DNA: TGCGCCAGCAGTGAGGCGTCTGGACTCGACGGCTACACCTTC.

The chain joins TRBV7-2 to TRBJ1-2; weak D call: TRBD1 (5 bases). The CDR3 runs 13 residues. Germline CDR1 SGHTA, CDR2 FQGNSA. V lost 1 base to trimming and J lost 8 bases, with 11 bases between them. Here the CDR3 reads CASSLVSGSGYTF. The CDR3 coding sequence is TGTGCCAGCAGCTTAGTCTCAGGGTCCGGCTACACCTTC.

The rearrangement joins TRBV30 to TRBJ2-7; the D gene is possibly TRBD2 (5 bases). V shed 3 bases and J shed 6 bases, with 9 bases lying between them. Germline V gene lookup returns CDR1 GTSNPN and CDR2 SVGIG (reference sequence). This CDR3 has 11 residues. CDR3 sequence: CAWSLRVEQYF. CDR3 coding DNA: TGTGCCTGGAGCCTGAGGGTCGAGCAGTACTTC.

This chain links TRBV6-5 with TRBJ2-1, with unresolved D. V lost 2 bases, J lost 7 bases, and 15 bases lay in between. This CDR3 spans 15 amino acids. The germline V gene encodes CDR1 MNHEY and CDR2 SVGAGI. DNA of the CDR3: TGTGCCAGCAGTTACGGCCACCCTGGAGAAAATGAGCAGTTCTTC. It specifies CASSYGHPGENEQFF.

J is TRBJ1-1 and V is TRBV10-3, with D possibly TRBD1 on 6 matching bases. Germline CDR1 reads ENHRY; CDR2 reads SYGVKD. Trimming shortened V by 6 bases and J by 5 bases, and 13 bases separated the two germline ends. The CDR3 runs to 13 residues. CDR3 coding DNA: TGTGCCATCAGGGCAGGGGAAGGGACTGAAGCTTTCTTT. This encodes CAIRAGEGTEAFF.

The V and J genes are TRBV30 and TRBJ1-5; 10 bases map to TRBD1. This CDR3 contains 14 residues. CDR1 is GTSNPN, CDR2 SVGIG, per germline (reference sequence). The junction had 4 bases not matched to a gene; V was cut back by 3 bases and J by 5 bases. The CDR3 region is CAWSGTGAHQPQHF. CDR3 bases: TGTGCCTGGAGCGGGACAGGGGCGCATCAGCCCCAGCATTTT.

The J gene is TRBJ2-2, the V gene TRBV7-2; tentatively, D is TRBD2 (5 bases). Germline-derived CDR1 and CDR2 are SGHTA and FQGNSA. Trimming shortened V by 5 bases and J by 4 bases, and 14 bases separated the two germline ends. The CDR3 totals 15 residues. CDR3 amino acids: CASSIDYPSTGELFF. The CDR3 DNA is TGTGCCAGCAGCATTGACTACCCGAGCACCGGGGAGCTGTTTTTT. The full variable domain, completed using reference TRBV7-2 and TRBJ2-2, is GAGVSQSPSNKVTEKGKDVELRCDPISGHTALYWYRQSLGQGLEFLIYFQGNSAPDKSGLPSDRFSAERTGGSVSTLTIQRTQQEDSAVYLCASSIDYPSTGELFFGEGSRLTVL.

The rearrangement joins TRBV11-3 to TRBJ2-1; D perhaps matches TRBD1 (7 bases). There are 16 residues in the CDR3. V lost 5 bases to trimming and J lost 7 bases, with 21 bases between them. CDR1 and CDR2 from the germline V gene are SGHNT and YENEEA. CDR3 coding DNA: TGTGCCAGCAGCGCCCTAGGAGGGGGCGCCGCAAATGAGCAGTTCTTC. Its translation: CASSALGGGAANEQFF.

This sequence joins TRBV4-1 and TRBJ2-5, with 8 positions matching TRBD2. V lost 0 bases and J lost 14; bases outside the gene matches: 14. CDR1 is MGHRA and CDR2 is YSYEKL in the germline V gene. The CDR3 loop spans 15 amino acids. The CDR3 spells CASSQDKGKGTRVYF. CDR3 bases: TGCGCCAGCAGCCAAGATAAGGGGAAGGGGACTAGGGTATACTTC.

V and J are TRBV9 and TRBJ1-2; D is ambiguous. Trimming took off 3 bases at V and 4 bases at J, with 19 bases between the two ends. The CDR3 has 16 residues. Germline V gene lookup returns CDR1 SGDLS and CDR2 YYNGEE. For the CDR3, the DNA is TGTGCCAGCAGCGGGGAATTCGGACGGAGCGGCTATGGCTACACCTTC. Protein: CASSGEFGRSGYGYTF.

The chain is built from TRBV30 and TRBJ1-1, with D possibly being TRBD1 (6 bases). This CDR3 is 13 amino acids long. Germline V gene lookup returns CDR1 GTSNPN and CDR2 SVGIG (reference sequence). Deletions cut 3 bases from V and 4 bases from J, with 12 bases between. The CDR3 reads CAWRSQGLTEAFF. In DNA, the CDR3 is TGTGCCTGGAGATCGCAGGGGCTCACTGAAGCTTTCTTT.

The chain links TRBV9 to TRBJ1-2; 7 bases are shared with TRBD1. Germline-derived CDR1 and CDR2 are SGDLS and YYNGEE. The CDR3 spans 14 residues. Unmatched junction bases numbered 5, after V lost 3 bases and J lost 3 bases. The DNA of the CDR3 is TGTGCCAGCAGCGGCCTCCAGGGGGACTATGGCTACACCTTC. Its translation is CASSGLQGDYGYTF.

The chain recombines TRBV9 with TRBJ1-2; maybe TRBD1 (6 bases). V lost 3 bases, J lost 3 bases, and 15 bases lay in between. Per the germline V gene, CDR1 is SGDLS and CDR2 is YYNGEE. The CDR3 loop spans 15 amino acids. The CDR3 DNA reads TGTGCCAGCAGCGCCCTCGGGGGGCCTGACTATGGCTACACCTTC. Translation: CASSALGGPDYGYTF.

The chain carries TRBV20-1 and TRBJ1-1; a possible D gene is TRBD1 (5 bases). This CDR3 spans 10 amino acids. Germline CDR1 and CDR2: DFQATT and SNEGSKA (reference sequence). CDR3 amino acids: CRGHSTEAFF. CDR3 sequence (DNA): TGCAGGGGGCACAGCACTGAAGCTTTCTTT.

CDR3 residues: CASSPRRGANTIYF. The CDR3 DNA reads TGTGCCAGCAGCCCACGTCGGGGGGCGAACACCATATATTTT. The chain has TRBV11-2 and TRBJ1-3; possible D gene TRBD1, 6 bases. Germline CDR1 SGHAT, CDR2 FQNNGV. The CDR3 extends over 14 amino acids. V was trimmed by 5 bases and J by 7 bases, leaving 15 bases between them.

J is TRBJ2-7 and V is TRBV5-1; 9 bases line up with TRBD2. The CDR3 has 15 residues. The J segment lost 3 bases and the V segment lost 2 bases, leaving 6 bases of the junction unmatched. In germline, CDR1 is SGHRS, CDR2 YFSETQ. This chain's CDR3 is CASSFTGTSSYEQYF. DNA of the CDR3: TGCGCCAGCAGCTTCACCGGGACTAGCAGCTACGAGCAGTACTTC.

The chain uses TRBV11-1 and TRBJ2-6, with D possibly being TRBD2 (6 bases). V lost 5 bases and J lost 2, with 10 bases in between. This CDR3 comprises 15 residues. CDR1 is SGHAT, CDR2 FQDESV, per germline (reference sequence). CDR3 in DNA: TGTGCCAGCAGCCGTAGCGGCCCTGGGGCCAACGTCCTGACTTTC. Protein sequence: CASSRSGPGANVLTF.

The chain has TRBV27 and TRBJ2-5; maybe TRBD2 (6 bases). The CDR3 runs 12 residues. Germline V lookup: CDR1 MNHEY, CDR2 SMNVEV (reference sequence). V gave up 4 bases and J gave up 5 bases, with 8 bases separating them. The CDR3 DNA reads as TGTGCCAGCAGTTCCGCGGGGGAGACCCAGTACTTC. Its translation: CASSSAGETQYF.